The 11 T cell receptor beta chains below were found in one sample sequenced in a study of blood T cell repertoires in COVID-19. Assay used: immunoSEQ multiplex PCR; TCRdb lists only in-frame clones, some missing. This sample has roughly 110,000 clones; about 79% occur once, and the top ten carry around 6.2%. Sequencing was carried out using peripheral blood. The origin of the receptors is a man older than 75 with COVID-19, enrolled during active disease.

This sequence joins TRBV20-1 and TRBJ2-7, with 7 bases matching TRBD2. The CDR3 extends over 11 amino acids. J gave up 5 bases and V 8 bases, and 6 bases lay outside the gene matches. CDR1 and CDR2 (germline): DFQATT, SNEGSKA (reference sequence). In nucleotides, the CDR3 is TGCAGTCCCTCTAGCGGCCACGAGCAGTACTTC. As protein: CSPSSGHEQYF.

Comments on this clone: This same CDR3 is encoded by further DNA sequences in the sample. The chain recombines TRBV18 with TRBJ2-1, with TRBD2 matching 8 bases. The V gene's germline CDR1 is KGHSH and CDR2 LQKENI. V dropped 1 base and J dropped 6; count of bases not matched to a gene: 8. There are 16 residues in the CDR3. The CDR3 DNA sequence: TGTGCCAGCTCACCACGTGTCGGGACTAGGGGCAATGAGCAGTTCTTC. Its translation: CASSPRVGTRGNEQFF.

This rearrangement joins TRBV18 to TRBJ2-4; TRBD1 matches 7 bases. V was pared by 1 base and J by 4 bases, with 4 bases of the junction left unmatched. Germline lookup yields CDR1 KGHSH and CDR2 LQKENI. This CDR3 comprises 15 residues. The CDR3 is CASSPRGGEKNIQYF. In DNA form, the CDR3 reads TGTGCCAGCTCACCACGAGGGGGCGAGAAAAACATTCAGTACTTC.

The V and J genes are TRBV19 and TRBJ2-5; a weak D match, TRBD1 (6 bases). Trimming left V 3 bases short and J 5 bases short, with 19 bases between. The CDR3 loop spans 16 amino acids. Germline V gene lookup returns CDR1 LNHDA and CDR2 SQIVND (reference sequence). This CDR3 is CASSISHQWTEETQYF. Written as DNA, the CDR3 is TGTGCCAGTAGTATTTCACACCAATGGACAGAGGAGACCCAGTACTTC. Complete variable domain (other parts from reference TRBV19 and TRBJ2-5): DGGITQSPKYLFRKEGQNVTLSCEQNLNHDAMYWYRQDPGQGLRLIYYSQIVNDFQKGDIAEGYSVSREKKESFPLTVTSAQKNPTAFYLCASSISHQWTEETQYFGPGTRLLVL.

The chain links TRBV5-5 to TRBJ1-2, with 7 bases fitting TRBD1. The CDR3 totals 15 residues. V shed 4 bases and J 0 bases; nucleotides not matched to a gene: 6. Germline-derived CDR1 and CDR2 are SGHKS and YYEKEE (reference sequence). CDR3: CASSVTGETNYGYTF. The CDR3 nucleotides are TGTGCCAGCAGCGTAACAGGGGAAACTAACTATGGCTACACCTTC.

CDR3 loop: CATSRGTGVYNEQFF. CDR3 DNA sequence: TGTGCCACCAGCAGAGGGACAGGGGTTTACAATGAGCAGTTCTTC. The J gene is TRBJ2-1, the V gene TRBV15; 9 bases are shared with TRBD1. This CDR3 region has 15 residues. The germline CDR1 and CDR2 sequences are LNHNV and YYDKDF (reference sequence). Trimming cost V 1 base and J 4 bases; bases outside gene matches: 2.

The CDR3 sequence is CASSPVRGDYNEQFF. The CDR3 DNA reads TGTGCCAGCAGCCCTGTTCGCGGGGACTACAATGAGCAGTTCTTC. The chain uses TRBV5-4 and TRBJ2-1; TRBD2 might be the D (6 bases). The CDR3 sequence is 15 residues long. Germline V gene sequence: CDR1 SGHNT, CDR2 YYREEE (reference sequence). V lost 4 bases and J lost 3, with 14 bases in between. Together with reference TRBV5-4 and TRBJ2-1, the CDR3 gives the full variable domain: ETGVTQSPTHLIKTRGQQVTLRCSSQSGHNTVSWYQQALGQGPQFIFQYYREEENGRGNFPPRFSGLQFPNYSSELNVNALELDDSALYLCASSPVRGDYNEQFFGPGTRLTVL.

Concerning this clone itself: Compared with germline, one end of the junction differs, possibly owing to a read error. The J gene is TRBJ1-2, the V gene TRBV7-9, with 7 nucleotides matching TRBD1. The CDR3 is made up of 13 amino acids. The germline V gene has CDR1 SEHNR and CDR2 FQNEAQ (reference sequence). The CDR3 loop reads CASSLGQGSVIPF. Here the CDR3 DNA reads TGTGCCAGCAGCTTAGGACAGGGCTCGGTAATACCCTTC.

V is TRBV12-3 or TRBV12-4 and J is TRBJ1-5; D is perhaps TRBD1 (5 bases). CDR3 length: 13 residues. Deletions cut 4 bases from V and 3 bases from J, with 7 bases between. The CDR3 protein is CASSSQDNQPQHF. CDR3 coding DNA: TGTGCCAGCAGTTCACAGGACAATCAGCCCCAGCATTTT.

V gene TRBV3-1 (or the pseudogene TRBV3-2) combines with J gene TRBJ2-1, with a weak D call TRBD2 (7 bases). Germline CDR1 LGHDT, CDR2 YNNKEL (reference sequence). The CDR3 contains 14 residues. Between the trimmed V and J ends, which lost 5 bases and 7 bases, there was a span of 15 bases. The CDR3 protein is CASSRGGLGNEQFF. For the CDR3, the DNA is TGTGCCAGCAGCAGGGGGGGTTTGGGTAATGAGCAGTTCTTC.

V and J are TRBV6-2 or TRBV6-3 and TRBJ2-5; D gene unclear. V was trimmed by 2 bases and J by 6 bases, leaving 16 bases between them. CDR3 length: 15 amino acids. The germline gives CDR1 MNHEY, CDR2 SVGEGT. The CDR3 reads CASSYARVVEKTQYF. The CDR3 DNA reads TGTGCCAGCAGTTACGCCCGGGTAGTAGAGAAGACCCAGTACTTC.